A single sample gave rise to the 22 T cell receptor beta chains below, sequenced in a study of cytomegalovirus exposure and HLA in healthy donors. Only in-frame clones appear in the TCRdb table, and some are missing; sequencing was by immunoSEQ multiplex PCR. The sample contains about 65,000 clones, 94% of which appear only once. Sequenced material: PBMCs. The receptors originated from a young man in good health and CMV-seropositive.

The chain combines TRBV6-6 with TRBJ2-1; 15 positions agree with TRBD2. CDR3 length: 14 amino acids. The V segment lost 6 bases and the J segment 15 bases; nucleotides outside the gene matches: 9. The germline CDR1 and CDR2 sequences are MNHNY and SVGAGI (reference sequence). CDR3 in amino acids: CASSPGLAGGRTFF. CDR3 sequence (DNA): TGTGCCAGCAGCCCGGGACTAGCGGGGGGACGTACGTTCTTC.

This sequence joins TRBV30 and TRBJ1-2; D gene ambiguous. CDR3 length: 11 residues. V gave up 0 bases and J gave up 8 bases, with 7 bases separating them. Germline assignment: CDR1 GTSNPN and CDR2 SVGIG (reference sequence). This CDR3 reads CAWSVTGGYTF. The DNA for the CDR3 is TGTGCCTGGAGTGTCACGGGAGGCTACACCTTC.

The genes are TRBV12-5 and TRBJ2-2, with TRBD2 identical over 11 bases. Per the germline V gene, CDR1 is LGHNT and CDR2 is FRNRAP. This CDR3 has 16 residues. Trimming removed 0 bases from V and 6 bases from J; junction bases left unmatched: 3. The CDR3 sequence: CASGLVLAGVPGELFF. The CDR3 coding sequence is TGTGCTAGTGGTTTGGTACTAGCGGGAGTCCCCGGGGAGCTGTTTTTT.

This chain links TRBV6-4 with TRBJ2-1; TRBD2 matches 7 bases. J was trimmed by 7 bases and V by 6 bases; bases with no gene match: 6. Per the germline V gene, CDR1 is MRHNA and CDR2 is SNTAGT. The CDR3 runs to 13 residues. CDR3 in DNA: TGTGCCAGCAGCGCGGGAGTATTAAATGAGCAGTTCTTC. Amino acid sequence: CASSAGVLNEQFF.

This clone was counted once. J is TRBJ1-3 and V is TRBV18; perhaps TRBD1 as D (6 bases). V lost 2 bases and J lost 0, with 11 bases in between. Germline-derived CDR1 and CDR2 are KGHSH and LQKENI. This CDR3 is 16 amino acids long. The DNA of the CDR3 is TGTGCCAGCTCACCAAGGGACAATTACTCTGGAAACACCATATATTTT. Encoded protein: CASSPRDNYSGNTIYF. Drawing the rest from reference TRBV18 and TRBJ1-3, the complete variable domain is NAGVMQNPRHLVRRRGQEARLRCSPMKGHSHVYWYRQLPEEGLKFMVYLQKENIIDESGMPKERFSAEFPKEGPSILRIQQVVRGDSAAYFCASSPRDNYSGNTIYFGEGSWLTVV.

This chain joins TRBV9 and TRBJ1-2; D gene ambiguous. Trimming removed 2 bases from V and 2 bases from J, with 19 bases in between. The CDR3 runs to 17 residues. Germline assignment: CDR1 SGDLS and CDR2 YYNGEE. CDR3 bases: TGTGCCAGCAGCGTTTCACAGACCCAAAAATTCAACTATGGCTACACCTTC. Translation gives CASSVSQTQKFNYGYTF.

The chain combines TRBV7-8 with TRBJ1-4; possible D gene TRBD1, 5 bases. The CDR3 has 14 residues. V was pared by 2 bases and J by 4 bases, with 8 bases between. Per germline, CDR1 SGHVS and CDR2 FQNEAQ. The DNA of the CDR3 is TGTGCCAGCAGCTTAATGACAGATAATGAAAAACTGTTTTTT. Its protein product is CASSLMTDNEKLFF.

J is TRBJ1-5 and V is TRBV28; 9 bases agree with TRBD1. The germline V gene has CDR1 MDHEN and CDR2 SYDVKM. After removal of 4 bases from V and 4 bases from J, the junction contained 8 bases not matched to a gene. This CDR3 comprises 16 residues. CDR3 DNA sequence: TGTGCCAGCAGTTCGCCCGGACAGGGGCGGAATCAGCCCCAGCATTTT. Protein: CASSSPGQGRNQPQHF.

This rearrangement joins TRBV7-3 to TRBJ1-1; D ambiguous. From germline, CDR1 is SGHTA and CDR2 FQGTGA. With 0 bases removed from V and 4 bases from J, the gap between germline ends came to 9 bases. This CDR3 spans 14 amino acids. The chain's CDR3 is CASSLTAGTTEAFF. The CDR3 region has the DNA TGTGCCAGCAGCTTAACGGCGGGAACCACTGAAGCTTTCTTT.

The rearrangement uses TRBV11-3 and TRBJ2-5; D gene ambiguous. This CDR3 has 16 amino acids. V was pared by 5 bases and J by 5 bases, with 21 bases between. From germline, CDR1 is SGHNT and CDR2 YENEEA. Here the CDR3 DNA reads TGTGCCAGCAGCGCCGGAACACATCCTGGCGGCGAGACCCAGTACTTC. Amino acids: CASSAGTHPGGETQYF. The entire variable domain, with the rest obtained from reference TRBV11-3 and TRBJ2-5, is as follows: EAGVVQSPRYKIIEKKQPVAFWCNPISGHNTLYWYLQNLGQGPELLIRYENEEAVDDSQLPKDRFSAERLKGVDSTLKIQPAELGDSAVYLCASSAGTHPGGETQYFGPGTRLLVL.

J is TRBJ1-1 and V is TRBV13; the match to TRBD1 covers 9 bases. With V trimmed by 5 bases and J by 7 bases, 5 bases remained unmatched. This CDR3 has 13 residues. Germline V lookup: CDR1 PRHDT, CDR2 FYEKMQ (reference sequence). CDR3 DNA sequence: TGTGCCAGCAGCGGGGGACAGGGATATGAAGCTTTCTTT. It is translated as CASSGGQGYEAFF. Complete variable domain (other parts from reference TRBV13 and TRBJ1-1): AAGVIQSPRHLIKEKRETATLKCYPIPRHDTVYWYQQGPGQDPQFLISFYEKMQSDKGSIPDRFSAQQFSDYHSELNMSSLELGDSALYFCASSGGQGYEAFFGQGTRLTVV.

This rearrangement joins TRBV5-4 to TRBJ2-1; 11 bases fit TRBD2. Unmatched junction bases numbered 5, after V lost 4 bases and J lost 2 bases. The CDR3 consists of 16 residues. Germline CDR1 and CDR2: SGHNT and YYREEE (reference sequence). CDR3 loop: CASSDGTSGPYNEQFF. Written as DNA, the CDR3 is TGTGCCAGCAGCGATGGGACTAGCGGCCCCTACAATGAGCAGTTCTTC.

This clone came up once. The gene calls are TRBV13 and TRBJ2-7; 8 bases are a match to TRBD2. CDR1 is PRHDT and CDR2 is FYEKMQ in the germline V gene (reference sequence). The junction had 8 bases not matched to a gene; V was cut back by 5 bases and J by 2 bases. The CDR3 spans 15 residues. CDR3 sequence reads: CASSLQTSGTYEQYF. For the CDR3, the DNA is TGTGCCAGCAGCCTGCAAACTAGCGGTACCTACGAGCAGTACTTC. The complete variable domain, with remaining parts taken from reference TRBV13 and TRBJ2-7, reads AAGVIQSPRHLIKEKRETATLKCYPIPRHDTVYWYQQGPGQDPQFLISFYEKMQSDKGSIPDRFSAQQFSDYHSELNMSSLELGDSALYFCASSLQTSGTYEQYFGPGTRLTVT.

This chain connects TRBV29-1 to TRBJ2-7; the D gene is possibly TRBD1 (5 bases). The CDR3 runs 12 residues. Between the trimmed V and J ends, which lost 6 bases and 3 bases, there was a span of 12 bases. Looked up from germline, CDR1 is SQVTM and CDR2 is ANQGSEA. CDR3 sequence reads: CSVKPGYYEQYF. The CDR3 DNA is TGCAGCGTCAAGCCAGGGTACTACGAGCAGTACTTC.

The V gene is TRBV4-1, the J gene TRBJ2-7, with TRBD1 matching over 9 bases. CDR3 length equals 15 residues. V dropped 5 bases and J dropped 0; count of bases not matched to a gene: 5. Germline CDR1 reads MGHRA; CDR2 reads YSYEKL. The CDR3 bases are TGCGCCAGCAGCACGGGACAGGGCCTCTCCTACGAGCAGTACTTC. It codes for CASSTGQGLSYEQYF.

The chain joins TRBV19 to TRBJ1-5; tentative D call: TRBD1 (5 bases). Germline assignment: CDR1 LNHDA and CDR2 SQIVND (reference sequence). The V and J ends lost 6 bases and 1 base respectively, with 10 bases between them. The CDR3 is made up of 14 amino acids. The CDR3 loop reads CASRGRESNQPQHF. As DNA, the CDR3 is TGTGCCAGTAGAGGCAGGGAAAGCAATCAGCCCCAGCATTTT. The full variable domain, in which reference TRBV19 and TRBJ1-5 provide the parts outside the CDR3, is DGGITQSPKYLFRKEGQNVTLSCEQNLNHDAMYWYRQDPGQGLRLIYYSQIVNDFQKGDIAEGYSVSREKKESFPLTVTSAQKNPTAFYLCASRGRESNQPQHFGDGTRLSIL.

The V and J genes are TRBV5-6 and TRBJ2-7; possible D gene TRBD2, 6 bases. Looked up from germline, CDR1 is SGHDT and CDR2 is YYEEEE. Trimming stripped 0 bases from V and 6 bases from J, with 13 bases between. This CDR3 contains 14 residues. The chain's CDR3 is CASSLVGSGFEQYF. The CDR3 nucleotides are TGTGCCAGCAGCTTGGTCGGGAGCGGGTTCGAGCAGTACTTC.

This clone was seen more than once but under ten times. The chain has TRBV7-6 and TRBJ2-2, with D tentatively TRBD2 (6 bases). CDR1 SGHVS and CDR2 FNYEAQ come from the germline V gene. The length of the CDR3 is 15 residues. The germline V and J ends were trimmed by 4 bases and 6 bases, with 15 bases remaining between them. The CDR3 spells CASSSRDGGSGELFF. CDR3 coding DNA: TGTGCCAGCAGCTCTCGCGACGGGGGTTCCGGGGAGCTGTTTTTT.

The V and J genes are TRBV28 and TRBJ2-1; D call uncertain. With 7 bases removed from V and 5 bases from J, the gap between germline ends came to 15 bases. Germline values: CDR1 MDHEN, CDR2 SYDVKM. This CDR3 region has 14 residues. This CDR3 reads CASITGMSHNEQFF. The CDR3 region has the DNA TGTGCCAGCATCACCGGTATGTCCCACAATGAGCAGTTCTTC.

V gene TRBV6-5 combines with J gene TRBJ1-6; D perhaps matches TRBD1 (6 bases). The CDR3 covers 16 residues. CDR1 and CDR2 from the germline V gene are MNHEY and SVGAGI. V lost 6 bases and J 5 bases, leaving 17 bases between the germline ends. The CDR3, as DNA: TGTGCCAGCAGCTACCAATTGACAGGAGATAATTCACCCCTCCACTTT. Encoded protein: CASSYQLTGDNSPLHF.

In this sample, this clone turned up once. The chain recombines TRBV5-5 with TRBJ2-1, with TRBD2 as a possible D gene (6 bases). This CDR3 region has 12 residues. Germline V gene lookup returns CDR1 SGHKS and CDR2 YYEKEE (reference sequence). The ends were cut back, 3 bases at V and 10 bases at J, with 11 bases in the middle. The CDR3 DNA reads TGTGCCAGCAGCTGGCGGGATTTCGAGCAGTTCTTC. Protein: CASSWRDFEQFF.

V gene TRBV15 combines with J gene TRBJ1-2; 7 bases fit TRBD1. The germline V gene has CDR1 LNHNV and CDR2 YYDKDF (reference sequence). This CDR3 has 14 residues. V shed 3 bases, J shed 1 base, and the junction held 2 bases outside the gene matches. CDR3 sequence reads: CATSSRQGNYGYTF. The CDR3 DNA sequence: TGTGCCACCAGCAGTCGACAGGGTAACTATGGCTACACCTTC.